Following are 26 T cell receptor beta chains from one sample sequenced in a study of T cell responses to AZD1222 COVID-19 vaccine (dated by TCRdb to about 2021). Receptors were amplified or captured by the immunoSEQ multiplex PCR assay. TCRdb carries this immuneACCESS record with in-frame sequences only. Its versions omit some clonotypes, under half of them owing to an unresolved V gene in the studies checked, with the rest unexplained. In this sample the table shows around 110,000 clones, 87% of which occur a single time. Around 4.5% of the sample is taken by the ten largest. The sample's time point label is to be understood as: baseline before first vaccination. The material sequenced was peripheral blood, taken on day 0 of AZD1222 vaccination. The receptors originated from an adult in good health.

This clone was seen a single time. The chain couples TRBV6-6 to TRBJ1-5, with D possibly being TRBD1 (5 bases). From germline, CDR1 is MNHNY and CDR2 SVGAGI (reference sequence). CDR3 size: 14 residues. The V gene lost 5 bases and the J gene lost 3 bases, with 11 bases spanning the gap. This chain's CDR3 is CASSNPGTNQPQHF. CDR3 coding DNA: TGTGCCAGCAGTAATCCCGGGACCAATCAGCCCCAGCATTTT.

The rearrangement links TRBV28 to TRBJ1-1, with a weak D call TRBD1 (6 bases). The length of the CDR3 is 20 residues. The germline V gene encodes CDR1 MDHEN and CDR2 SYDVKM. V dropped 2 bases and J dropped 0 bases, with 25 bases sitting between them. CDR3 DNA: TGTGCCAGCAGTTTAGTGGCAGGGGTCCCTTCTTATAGCATGAACACTGAAGCTTTCTTT. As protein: CASSLVAGVPSYSMNTEAFF. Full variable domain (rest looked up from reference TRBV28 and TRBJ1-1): DVKVTQSSRYLVKRTGEKVFLECVQDMDHENMFWYRQDPGLGLRLIYFSYDVKMKEKGDIPEGYSVSREKKERFSLILESASTNQTSMYLCASSLVAGVPSYSMNTEAFFGQGTRLTVV.

In DNA form, the CDR3 reads TGTGCCAGCAGCTTGGGAGTGGGTATGAACAATGAGCAGTTCTTC. This translates into CASSLGVGMNNEQFF. V gene TRBV5-6 combines with J gene TRBJ2-1, with D unresolved. Germline V gene sequence: CDR1 SGHDT, CDR2 YYEEEE. The CDR3 sequence is 15 residues long. V lost 0 bases, J lost 5 bases, and 12 bases lay in between.

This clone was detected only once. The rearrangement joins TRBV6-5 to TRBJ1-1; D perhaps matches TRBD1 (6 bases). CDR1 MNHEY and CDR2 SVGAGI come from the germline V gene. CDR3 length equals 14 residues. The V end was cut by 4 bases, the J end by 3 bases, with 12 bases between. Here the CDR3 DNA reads TGTGCCAGCAGTTGGGACACCCCGGACACTGAAGCTTTCTTT. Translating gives CASSWDTPDTEAFF.

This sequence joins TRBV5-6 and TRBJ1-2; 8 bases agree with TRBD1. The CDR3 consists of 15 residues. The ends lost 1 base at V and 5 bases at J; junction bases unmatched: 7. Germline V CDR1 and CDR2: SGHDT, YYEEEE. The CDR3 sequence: CASSLWAGGDYGYTF. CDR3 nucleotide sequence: TGTGCCAGCAGCTTGTGGGCAGGGGGCGATTATGGCTACACCTTC.

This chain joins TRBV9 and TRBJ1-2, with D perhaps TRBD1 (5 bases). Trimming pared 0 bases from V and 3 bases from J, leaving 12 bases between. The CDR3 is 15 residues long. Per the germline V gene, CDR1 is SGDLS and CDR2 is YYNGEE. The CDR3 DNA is TGTGCCAGCAGCGTAGGTGGGGGACGGTACTATGGCTACACCTTC. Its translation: CASSVGGGRYYGYTF.

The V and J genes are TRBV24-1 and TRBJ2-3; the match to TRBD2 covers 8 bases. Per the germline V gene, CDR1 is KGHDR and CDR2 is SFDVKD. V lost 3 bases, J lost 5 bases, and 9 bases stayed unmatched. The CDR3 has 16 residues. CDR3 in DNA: TGTGCCACCAGTGATCGTGGGGGCGGGGGGTTAGATACGCAGTATTTT. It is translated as CATSDRGGGGLDTQYF.

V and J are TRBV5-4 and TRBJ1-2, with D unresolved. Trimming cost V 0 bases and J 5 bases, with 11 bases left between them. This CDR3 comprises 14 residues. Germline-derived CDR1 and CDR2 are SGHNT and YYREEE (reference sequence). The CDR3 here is CASSLAPTEYGYTF. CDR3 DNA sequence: TGTGCCAGCAGCTTGGCCCCCACAGAGTATGGCTACACCTTC. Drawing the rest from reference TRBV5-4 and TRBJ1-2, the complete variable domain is ETGVTQSPTHLIKTRGQQVTLRCSSQSGHNTVSWYQQALGQGPQFIFQYYREEENGRGNFPPRFSGLQFPNYSSELNVNALELDDSALYLCASSLAPTEYGYTFGSGTRLTVV.

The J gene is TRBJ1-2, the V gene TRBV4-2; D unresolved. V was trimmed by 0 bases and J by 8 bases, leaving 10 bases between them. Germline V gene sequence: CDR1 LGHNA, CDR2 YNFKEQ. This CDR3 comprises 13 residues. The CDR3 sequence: CASSQDRRGGYTF. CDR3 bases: TGTGCCAGCAGCCAAGATAGGCGGGGAGGCTACACCTTC.

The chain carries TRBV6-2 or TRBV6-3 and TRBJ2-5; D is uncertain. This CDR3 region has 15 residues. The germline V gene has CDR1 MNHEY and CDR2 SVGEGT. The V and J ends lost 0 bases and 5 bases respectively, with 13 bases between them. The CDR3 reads CASSYSNSVRETQYF. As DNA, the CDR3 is TGTGCCAGCAGTTACTCGAACAGCGTGAGGGAGACCCAGTACTTC.

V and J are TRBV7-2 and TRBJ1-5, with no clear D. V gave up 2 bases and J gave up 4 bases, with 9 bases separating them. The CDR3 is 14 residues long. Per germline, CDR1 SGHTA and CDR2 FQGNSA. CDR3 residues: CASSLKFANQPQHF. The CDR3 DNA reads TGTGCCAGCAGCTTAAAGTTCGCAAATCAGCCCCAGCATTTT.

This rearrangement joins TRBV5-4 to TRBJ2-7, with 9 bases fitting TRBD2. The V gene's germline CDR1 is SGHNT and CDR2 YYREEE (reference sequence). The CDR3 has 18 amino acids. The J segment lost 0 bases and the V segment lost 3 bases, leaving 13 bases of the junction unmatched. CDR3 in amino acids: CASSSRSVAGGSSYEQYF. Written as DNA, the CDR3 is TGTGCCAGCAGCTCCCGGTCCGTGGCGGGGGGGAGCTCCTACGAGCAGTACTTC. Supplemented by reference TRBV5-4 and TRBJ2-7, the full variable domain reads ETGVTQSPTHLIKTRGQQVTLRCSSQSGHNTVSWYQQALGQGPQFIFQYYREEENGRGNFPPRFSGLQFPNYSSELNVNALELDDSALYLCASSSRSVAGGSSYEQYFGPGTRLTVT.

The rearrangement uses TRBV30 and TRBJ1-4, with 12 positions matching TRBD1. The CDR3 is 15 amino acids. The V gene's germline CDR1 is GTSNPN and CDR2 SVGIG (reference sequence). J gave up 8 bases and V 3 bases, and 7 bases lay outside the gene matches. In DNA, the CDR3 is TGTGCCTGGAGCCCGGGACAGGGGGCGCGCGAAAAACTGTTTTTT. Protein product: CAWSPGQGAREKLFF.

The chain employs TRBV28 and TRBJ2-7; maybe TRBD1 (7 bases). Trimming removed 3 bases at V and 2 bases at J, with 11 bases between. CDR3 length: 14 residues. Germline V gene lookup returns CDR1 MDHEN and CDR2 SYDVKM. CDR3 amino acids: CASSLGGQTYEQYF. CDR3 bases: TGTGCCAGCAGTTTGGGGGGACAGACCTACGAGCAGTACTTC. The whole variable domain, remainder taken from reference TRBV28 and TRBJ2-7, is DVKVTQSSRYLVKRTGEKVFLECVQDMDHENMFWYRQDPGLGLRLIYFSYDVKMKEKGDIPEGYSVSREKKERFSLILESASTNQTSMYLCASSLGGQTYEQYFGPGTRLTVT.

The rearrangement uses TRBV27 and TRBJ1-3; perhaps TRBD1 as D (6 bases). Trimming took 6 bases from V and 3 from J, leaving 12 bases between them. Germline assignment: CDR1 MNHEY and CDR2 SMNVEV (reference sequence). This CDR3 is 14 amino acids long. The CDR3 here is CASSFNRDGNTIYF. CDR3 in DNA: TGTGCCAGCAGCTTTAACAGGGATGGAAACACCATATATTTT.

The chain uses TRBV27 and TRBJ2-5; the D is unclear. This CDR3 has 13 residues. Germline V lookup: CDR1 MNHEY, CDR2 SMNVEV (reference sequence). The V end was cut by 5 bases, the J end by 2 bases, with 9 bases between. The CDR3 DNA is TGTGCCAGCAGTCAGCGTAGGCAAGAGACCCAGTACTTC. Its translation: CASSQRRQETQYF.

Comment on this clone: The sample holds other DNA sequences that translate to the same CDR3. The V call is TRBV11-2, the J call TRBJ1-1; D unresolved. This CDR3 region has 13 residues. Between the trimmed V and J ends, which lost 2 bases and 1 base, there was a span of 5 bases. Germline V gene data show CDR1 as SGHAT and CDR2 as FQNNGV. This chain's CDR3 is CASSLKRNTEAFF. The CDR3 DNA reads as TGTGCCAGCAGCTTAAAGAGGAACACTGAAGCTTTCTTT.

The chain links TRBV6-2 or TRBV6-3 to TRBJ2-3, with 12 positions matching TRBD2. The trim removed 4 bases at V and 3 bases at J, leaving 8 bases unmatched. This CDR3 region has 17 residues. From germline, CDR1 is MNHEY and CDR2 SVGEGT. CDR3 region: CASSLPSGGAYTDTQYF. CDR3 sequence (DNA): TGTGCCAGCAGTTTACCTAGCGGGGGGGCCTATACAGATACGCAGTATTTT.

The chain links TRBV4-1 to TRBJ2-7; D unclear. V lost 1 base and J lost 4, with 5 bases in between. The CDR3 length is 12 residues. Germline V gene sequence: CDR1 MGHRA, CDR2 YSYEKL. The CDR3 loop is CASSQGGYEQYF. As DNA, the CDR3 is TGCGCCAGCAGCCAAGGTGGATACGAGCAGTACTTC.

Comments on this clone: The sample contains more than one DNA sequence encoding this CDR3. CDR3 sequence: CASSYSRGTEAFF. CDR3 nucleotides: TGTGCCAGCAGTTACTCGAGGGGCACTGAAGCTTTCTTT. The chain links TRBV6-5 to TRBJ1-1, with a tentative D call TRBD1 (5 bases). The CDR3 consists of 13 residues. CDR1 is MNHEY and CDR2 is SVGAGI in the germline V gene. V dropped 0 bases and J dropped 4 bases, with 6 bases sitting between them.

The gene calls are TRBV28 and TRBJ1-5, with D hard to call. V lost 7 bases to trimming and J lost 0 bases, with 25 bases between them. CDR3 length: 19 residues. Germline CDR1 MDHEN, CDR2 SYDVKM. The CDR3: CASIRGPLNGPSSNQPQHF. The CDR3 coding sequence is TGTGCCAGCATTCGTGGCCCCCTTAACGGGCCTTCTAGCAATCAGCCCCAGCATTTT.

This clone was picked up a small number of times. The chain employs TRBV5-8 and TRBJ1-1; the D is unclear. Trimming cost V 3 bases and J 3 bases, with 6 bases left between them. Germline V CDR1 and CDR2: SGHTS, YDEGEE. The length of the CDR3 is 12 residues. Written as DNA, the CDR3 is TGTGCCAGCAGCTGGGGAGACACTGAAGCTTTCTTT. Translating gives CASSWGDTEAFF.

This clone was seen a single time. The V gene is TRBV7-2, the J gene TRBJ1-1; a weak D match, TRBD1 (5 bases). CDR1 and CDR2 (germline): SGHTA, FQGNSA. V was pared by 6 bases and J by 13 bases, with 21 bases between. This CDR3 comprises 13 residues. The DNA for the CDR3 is TGTGCCAGCAGACGGGACTTAGGGGATGGGTTTTTCTTT. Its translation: CASRRDLGDGFFF.

CDR3 sequence reads: CASRRQQNTEAFF. The DNA of the CDR3 is TGTGCCAGCAGGAGGCAGCAGAACACTGAAGCTTTCTTT. The chain joins TRBV7-2 to TRBJ1-1, with unresolved D. Germline V gene data show CDR1 as SGHTA and CDR2 as FQGNSA. The CDR3 spans 13 residues. Trimming took 6 bases from V and 1 from J, leaving 9 bases between them. Looking up the rest from reference TRBV7-2 and TRBJ1-1 gives the full variable domain: GAGVSQSPSNKVTEKGKDVELRCDPISGHTALYWYRQSLGQGLEFLIYFQGNSAPDKSGLPSDRFSAERTGGSVSTLTIQRTQQEDSAVYLCASRRQQNTEAFFGQGTRLTVV.

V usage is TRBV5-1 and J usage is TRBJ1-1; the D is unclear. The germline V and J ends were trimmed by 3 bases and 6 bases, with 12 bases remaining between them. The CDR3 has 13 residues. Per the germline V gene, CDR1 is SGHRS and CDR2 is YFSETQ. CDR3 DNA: TGCGCCAGCAGCTCGCAGGTTTTCTCTGAAGCTTTCTTT. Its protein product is CASSSQVFSEAFF.

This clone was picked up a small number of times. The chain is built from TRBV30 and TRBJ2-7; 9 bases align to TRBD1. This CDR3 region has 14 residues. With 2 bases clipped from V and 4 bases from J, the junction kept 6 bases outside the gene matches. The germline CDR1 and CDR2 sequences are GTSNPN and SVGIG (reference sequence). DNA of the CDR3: TGTGCCTGGAGTACCGGGACAGGGTGGTACGAGCAGTACTTC. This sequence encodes CAWSTGTGWYEQYF. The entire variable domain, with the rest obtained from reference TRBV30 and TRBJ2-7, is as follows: SQTIHQWPATLVQPVGSPLSLECTVEGTSNPNLYWYRQAAGRGLQLLFYSVGIGQISSEVPQNLSASRPQDRQFILSSKKLLLSDSGFYLCAWSTGTGWYEQYFGPGTRLTVT.